This T cell receptor beta chain was sequenced during a study of blood T cell repertoires in COVID-19 (dated by TCRdb to 2018 to 2020). In the study overall: Collaborator samples came from the United States, Italy and Spain and covered acute and convalescent phases of COVID-19. The prospective study material was composed of cDNA or gDNA derived from T cells, B-cell-depleted T cells, or PBMCs. Subjects who had been exposed to COVID-19, were actively infected with it, or had recovered from it provided the deeply sampled blood TCRbeta repertoires that made up the dataset. A freely available public database, intended as a resource for researchers studying the immune response to SARS-CoV-2, is where the repertoires were released. The samples were drawn from the first 160 participants of the ongoing ImmuneRACE study and from 1,200 or so subjects provided by 6 global collaborators. A de-identified subject ID, COVID-19 status, age in years and sex were almost always included in the sample metadata. Where available, HLA class I and class II types were taken from metadata supplied by the sample provider and were not determined by assay-based typing. Results and caveats for the whole study, not just this receptor: The quantity of clinical and demographic metadata differed by source and by participant and was supplied without curation.

This clone was recorded a few times. The target of this receptor is not known. No base-level quality is on record; no much larger clone is a single base apart. Participants in the prospective study were aged about 18 to 90 years, lived in some 24 United States geographic areas, and enrolled through a virtual design. Cohort assignment in the prospective study relied on participant-reported clinical history from a screening survey and a study questionnaire. Recovered participants in ImmuneRACE Cohort 3 were defined by two consecutive negative NP/OP PCR tests, clearance by a healthcare professional, or resolution of symptoms. In the prospective study, mobile phlebotomists collected whole blood, serum and a nasopharyngeal or oropharyngeal swab from each participant. Over an approximately 2-month period, participants in the prospective study had the option of providing additional blood draws and questionnaires. Before DNA extraction, blood samples from the prospective study were shipped at room temperature or frozen.

The immunoSEQ Assay, a bias-controlled multiplex PCR, was used to amplify TCRbeta CDR3 regions from genomic DNA. On the study's bioinformatics: Within the assay, amplification of reference gene primers was used to estimate how many nucleated cells each sample contained. Sequence reads were collapsed and filtered to measure the absolute abundance of every unique TCRbeta CDR3 rearrangement. For each sample, productive Simpson clonality was calculated by taking the square root of Simpson's diversity index across productive rearrangements. Not all clones reach the TCRdb copy of this immuneACCESS table, which keeps in-frame sequences only. Checked studies attribute under half of the gap to unresolved V genes and leave the rest unexplained. The V and J calls and clone size were taken over from that table, and D and trimming were inferred from the DNA. The sample table shows approximately 310,000 clones, and roughly 85% are seen once. 2.2% of the sample goes to the ten largest clones.

As encoded in the germline V gene, CDR1 is MGHRA while CDR2 is YSYEKL. V and J lose 0 bases and 9 bases, and a span of 12 bases separates them. The cysteine opens and the phenylalanine closes a CDR3 of 13 amino acids. Only CDR3 DNA is held: 39 bases, read in frame from base 1. This clonotype was sampled from a man aged 25 to 40 who had recovered from COVID-19. Sequencing was performed on PBMCs or T cells enriched from blood (not recorded which). This receptor chain uses TRBV4-1 and TRBJ2-7; a weak D assignment points to TRBD2 (6 bases agree). The encoded CDR3 is CASSQDWRESQYF. Read as DNA, the sequence is TGCGCCAGCAGCCAAGACTGGAGGGAATCGCAGTACTTC.